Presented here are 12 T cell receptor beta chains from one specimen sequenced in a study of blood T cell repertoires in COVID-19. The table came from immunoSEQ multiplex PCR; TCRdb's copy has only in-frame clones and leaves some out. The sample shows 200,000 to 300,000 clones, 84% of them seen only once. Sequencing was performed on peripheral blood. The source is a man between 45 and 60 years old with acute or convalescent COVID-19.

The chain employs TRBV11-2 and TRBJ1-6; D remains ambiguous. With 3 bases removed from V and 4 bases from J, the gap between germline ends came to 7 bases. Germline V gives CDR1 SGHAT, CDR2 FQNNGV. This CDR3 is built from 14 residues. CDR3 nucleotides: TGTGCCAGCAGCTTCGGGGTTTATAATTCACCCCTCCACTTT. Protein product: CASSFGVYNSPLHF.

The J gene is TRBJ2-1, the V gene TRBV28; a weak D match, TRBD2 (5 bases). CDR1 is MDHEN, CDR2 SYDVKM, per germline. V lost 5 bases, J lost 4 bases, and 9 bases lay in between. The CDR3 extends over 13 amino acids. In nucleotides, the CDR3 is TGTGCCAGCAGTAGGACTTTTTACAATGAGCAGTTCTTC. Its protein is CASSRTFYNEQFF.

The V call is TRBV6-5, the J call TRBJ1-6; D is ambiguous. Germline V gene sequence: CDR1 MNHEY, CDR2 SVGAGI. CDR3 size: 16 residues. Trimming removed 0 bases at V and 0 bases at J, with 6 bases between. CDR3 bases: TGTGCCAGCAGTTACTCGGGGAGCTCCTATAATTCACCCCTCCACTTT. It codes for CASSYSGSSYNSPLHF.

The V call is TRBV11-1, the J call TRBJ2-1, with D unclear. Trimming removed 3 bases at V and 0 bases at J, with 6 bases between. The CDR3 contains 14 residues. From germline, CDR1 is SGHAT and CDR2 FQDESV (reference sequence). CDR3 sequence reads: CASSLLASYNEQFF. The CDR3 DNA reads TGTGCCAGCAGCTTGTTAGCCTCCTACAATGAGCAGTTCTTC.

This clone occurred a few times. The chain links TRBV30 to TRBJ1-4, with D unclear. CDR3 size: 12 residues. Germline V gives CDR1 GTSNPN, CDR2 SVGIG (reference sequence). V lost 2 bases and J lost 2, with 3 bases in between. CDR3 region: CAWSQTNEKLFF. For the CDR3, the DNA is TGTGCCTGGAGTCAGACTAATGAAAAACTGTTTTTT.

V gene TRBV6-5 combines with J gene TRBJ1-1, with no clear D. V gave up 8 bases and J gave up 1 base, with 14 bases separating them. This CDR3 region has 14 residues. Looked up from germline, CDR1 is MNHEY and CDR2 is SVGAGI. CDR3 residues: CASQRQTENTEAFF. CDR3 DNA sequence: TGTGCCAGCCAGCGGCAAACGGAGAACACTGAAGCTTTCTTT.

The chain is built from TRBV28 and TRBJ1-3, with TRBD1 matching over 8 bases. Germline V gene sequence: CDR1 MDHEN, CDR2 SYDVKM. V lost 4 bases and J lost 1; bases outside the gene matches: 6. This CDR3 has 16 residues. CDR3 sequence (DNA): TGTGCCAGCAGTTCGGTACAGGGGGTTTCTGGAAACACCATATATTTT. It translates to CASSSVQGVSGNTIYF.

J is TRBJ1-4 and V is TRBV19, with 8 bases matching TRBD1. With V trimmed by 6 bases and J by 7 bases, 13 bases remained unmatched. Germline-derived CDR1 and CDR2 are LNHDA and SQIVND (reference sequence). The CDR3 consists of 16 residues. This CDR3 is CASSPTGGQGAEKLFF. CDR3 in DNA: TGTGCCAGTAGCCCTACGGGGGGTCAGGGGGCTGAAAAACTGTTTTTT.

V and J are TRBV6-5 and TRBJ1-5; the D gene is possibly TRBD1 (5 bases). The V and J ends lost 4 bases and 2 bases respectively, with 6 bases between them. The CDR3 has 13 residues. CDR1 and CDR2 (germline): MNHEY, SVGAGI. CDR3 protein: CASSFRGNQPQHF. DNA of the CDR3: TGTGCCAGCAGTTTCAGGGGCAATCAGCCCCAGCATTTT.

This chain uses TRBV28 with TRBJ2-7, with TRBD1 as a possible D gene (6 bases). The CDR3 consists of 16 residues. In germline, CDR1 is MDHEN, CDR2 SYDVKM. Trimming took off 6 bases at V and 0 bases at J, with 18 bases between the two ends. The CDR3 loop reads CASSRRTGLGSYEQYF. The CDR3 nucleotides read TGTGCCAGCAGCCGTCGTACAGGGTTGGGCTCCTACGAGCAGTACTTC.

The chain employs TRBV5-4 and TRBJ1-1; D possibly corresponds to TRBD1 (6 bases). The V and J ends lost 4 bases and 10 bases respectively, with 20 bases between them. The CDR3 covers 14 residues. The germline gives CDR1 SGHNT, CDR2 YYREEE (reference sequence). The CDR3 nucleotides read TGTGCCAGCAGCGCCTCGGCAGGGGTATATGGAGCTTTCTTT. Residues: CASSASAGVYGAFF.

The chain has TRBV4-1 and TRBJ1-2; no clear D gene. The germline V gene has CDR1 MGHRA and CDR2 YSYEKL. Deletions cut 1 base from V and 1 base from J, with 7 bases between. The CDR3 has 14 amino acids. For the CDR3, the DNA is TGCGCCAGCAGCCAAGGTCGGGATAACTATGGCTACACCTTC. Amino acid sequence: CASSQGRDNYGYTF.